This TCR beta chain stems from a study of blood T cell repertoires in COVID-19. Study at large: T cells, B-cell-depleted T cells, or PBMCs provided the cDNA or gDNA that served as material.

Enrollment of patients from Seattle took place during active infection, with longitudinal follow-up. Germline V gives CDR1 KGHSH, CDR2 LQKENI. Trimming stripped 5 bases from V and 6 bases from J, with 14 bases between. CDR3 length equals 13 residues. In the authors' methods: It was from reference gene primer amplification that nucleated cell counts were estimated. The protocol was immunoSEQ multiplex PCR, while the TCRdb copy is restricted to in-frame clones and leaves out a portion. V, J and clone size were drawn from that table, and D and trimming were deduced from the DNA. The sample contains about 210,000 clones, about 81% of which appear only once. This clone was seen more than once but under ten times.

This rearrangement joins TRBV18 to TRBJ2-7; D is perhaps TRBD1 (6 bases). The specimen sequenced was peripheral blood. The sequence was collected from a woman in her 70s with COVID-19, enrolled during active disease. CDR3 loop: CASSVRDTSEQYF. CDR3 DNA sequence: TGTGCCAGCTCAGTCAGGGACACCTCCGAGCAGTACTTC.